Below, 26 T cell receptor beta chains from the same sample are listed, as sequenced in a study of blood T cell repertoires in COVID-19. Sequencing used immunoSEQ multiplex PCR; TCRdb keeps in-frame clones, though not all of them. The data show about 140,000 clones, around 81% seen once. Sequencing was performed on peripheral blood. The receptor source for this set is a woman in her forties or fifties with acute or convalescent COVID-19.

The genes are TRBV24-1 and TRBJ2-1; the match to TRBD1 covers 8 bases. Germline lookup yields CDR1 KGHDR and CDR2 SFDVKD. The trim removed 4 bases at V and 5 bases at J, leaving 9 bases unmatched. The CDR3 runs to 16 residues. Written as DNA, the CDR3 is TGTGCCACCAGTGACCCTGGACAGGGCGGCAACAATGAGCAGTTCTTC. Residues: CATSDPGQGGNNEQFF.

The chain uses TRBV18 and TRBJ1-1; D is possibly TRBD1 (5 bases). Germline V gene sequence: CDR1 KGHSH, CDR2 LQKENI. CDR3 length: 16 amino acids. V lost 2 bases and J lost 1, with 14 bases in between. The CDR3 spells CASSPTATVANTEAFF. The CDR3, as DNA: TGTGCCAGCTCACCAACAGCGACAGTGGCGAACACTGAAGCTTTCTTT.

Note on this clone: The final CDR3 position lacks the conserved phenylalanine or tryptophan, pointing to a likely read error. The DNA is omitted, as the CDR3 cannot be located on it reliably, and the CDR3 follows TCRdb's listing. The chain links TRBV5-8 to TRBJ1-1. The CDR3 length equals 10 residues, ends included. CDR1 is SGHTS and CDR2 is YDEGEE in the germline V gene. The CDR3 is CASSLATGVE.

The gene calls are TRBV18 and TRBJ1-6, with TRBD1 matching over 8 bases. CDR1 and CDR2 from the germline V gene are KGHSH and LQKENI. V shed 3 bases and J 6 bases; nucleotides not matched to a gene: 10. The length of the CDR3 is 17 residues. Here the CDR3 DNA reads TGTGCCAGCTCACCCTACGGACAGGGTCCAGTTAATTCACCCCTCCACTTT. It encodes CASSPYGQGPVNSPLHF. The complete variable domain, with remaining parts taken from reference TRBV18 and TRBJ1-6, reads NAGVMQNPRHLVRRRGQEARLRCSPMKGHSHVYWYRQLPEEGLKFMVYLQKENIIDESGMPKERFSAEFPKEGPSILRIQQVVRGDSAAYFCASSPYGQGPVNSPLHFGNGTRLTVT.

The chain employs TRBV2 and TRBJ1-2; 10 positions match TRBD1. V lost 8 bases, J lost 7 bases, and 16 bases stayed unmatched. This CDR3 is built from 16 residues. CDR1 and CDR2 (germline): SNHLY, FYNNEI. CDR3 DNA: TGTGCCAGCGGCAAGGCCGGGACAGGGGAGTCAGGTGGCTACACCTTC. Its protein is CASGKAGTGESGGYTF.

This clone was recorded only once. The chain joins TRBV7-2 to TRBJ2-3; 7 nucleotides line up with TRBD2. Germline loops: CDR1 SGHTA, CDR2 FQGNSA. V shed 2 bases, J shed 4 bases, and the junction held 6 bases outside the gene matches. CDR3 size: 15 residues. CDR3 DNA: TGTGCCAGCAGCTTATTAGCCCGGGAGGCAGATACGCAGTATTTT. The encoded protein is CASSLLAREADTQYF.

The V gene is TRBV19, the J gene TRBJ1-2; 8 bases are shared with TRBD1. The CDR3 runs to 12 residues. CDR1 and CDR2 (germline): LNHDA, SQIVND (reference sequence). V shed 10 bases, J shed 8 bases, and the junction held 9 bases outside the gene matches. CDR3 nucleotide sequence: TGTGCCATTGACCAGGGGGCGAAAGGCTACACCTTC. Protein sequence: CAIDQGAKGYTF.

The J gene is TRBJ1-1, the V gene TRBV5-1; D is possibly TRBD1 (5 bases). Deletions cut 0 bases from V and 4 bases from J, with 13 bases between. This CDR3 has 15 amino acids. Germline assignment: CDR1 SGHRS and CDR2 YFSETQ. The CDR3 region has the DNA TGCGCCAGCAGCTTGGGGCCAGGGCAGGGCACTGAAGCTTTCTTT. Translated: CASSLGPGQGTEAFF. Drawing the rest from reference TRBV5-1 and TRBJ1-1, the complete variable domain is KAGVTQTPRYLIKTRGQQVTLSCSPISGHRSVSWYQQTPGQGLQFLFEYFSETQRNKGNFPGRFSGRQFSNSRSEMNVSTLELGDSALYLCASSLGPGQGTEAFFGQGTRLTVV.

The gene calls are TRBV18 and TRBJ2-4; 10 positions agree with TRBD1. The CDR3 covers 15 residues. The V and J ends lost 6 bases and 5 bases, in that order; junction bases with no gene match: 7. Germline CDR1 and CDR2: KGHSH and LQKENI. This chain's CDR3 is CASSKGQGFQNIQYF. CDR3 bases: TGTGCCAGCTCCAAGGGACAGGGGTTTCAAAACATTCAGTACTTC.

The chain links TRBV14 to TRBJ2-1; possibly TRBD1 for D (7 bases). V dropped 0 bases and J dropped 3 bases, with 12 bases sitting between them. Germline CDR1 reads SGHDN; CDR2 reads FVKESK. The CDR3 extends over 16 amino acids. CDR3 sequence (DNA): TGTGCCAGCAGCCAAGAACCAGGGGGGTTCTACAATGAGCAGTTCTTC. Translating gives CASSQEPGGFYNEQFF.

The chain recombines TRBV27 with TRBJ2-3; 7 positions match TRBD1. Trimming removed 3 bases from V and 2 bases from J; junction bases left unmatched: 5. The CDR3 has 15 residues. Germline CDR1 and CDR2: MNHEY and SMNVEV (reference sequence). The CDR3 loop is CASSFPGTATDTQYF. CDR3 nucleotides: TGTGCCAGCAGTTTCCCGGGGACAGCCACAGATACGCAGTATTTT.

The rearrangement uses TRBV6-5 and TRBJ1-2; 8 bases match TRBD1. This CDR3 comprises 14 residues. The trim removed 5 bases at V and 4 bases at J, leaving 6 bases unmatched. Germline loops: CDR1 MNHEY, CDR2 SVGAGI. Here the CDR3 reads CASSTSGGGYGYTF. As DNA, the CDR3 is TGTGCCAGCAGTACCTCAGGGGGCGGCTATGGCTACACCTTC.

The rearrangement joins TRBV7-9 to TRBJ1-2; TRBD1 aligns across 12 bases. The CDR3 covers 17 residues. Losses at the gene ends were 3 bases for V and 6 bases for J; bases not matched to a gene: 11. CDR1 is SEHNR, CDR2 FQNEAQ, per germline (reference sequence). The CDR3 region is CASSFGTGGLAPNGYTF. The CDR3 region has the DNA TGTGCCAGCAGCTTTGGGACAGGGGGCCTTGCCCCCAATGGCTACACCTTC. The full variable domain, rest sourced from reference TRBV7-9 and TRBJ1-2, is DTGVSQNPRHKITKRGQNVTFRCDPISEHNRLYWYRQTLGQGPEFLTYFQNEAQLEKSRLLSDRFSAERPKGSFSTLEIQRTEQGDSAMYLCASSFGTGGLAPNGYTFGSGTRLTVV.

This clone was seen a handful of times. The genes are TRBV5-1 and TRBJ2-2; 8 bases are a match to TRBD2. CDR3 size: 15 residues. J gave up 5 bases and V 4 bases, and 7 bases lay outside the gene matches. Germline V gives CDR1 SGHRS, CDR2 YFSETQ. DNA of the CDR3: TGCGCCAGCAGCGTTAGCGGGGTTGAGACCGGGGAGCTGTTTTTT. It yields the protein CASSVSGVETGELFF.

V and J are TRBV10-3 and TRBJ1-2; D not resolved. The V and J ends lost 3 bases and 1 base respectively, with 3 bases between them. The CDR3 is made up of 12 amino acids. Germline values: CDR1 ENHRY, CDR2 SYGVKD. CDR3 nucleotide sequence: TGTGCCATCAGTGACAGTAACTATGGCTACACCTTC. It codes for CAISDSNYGYTF.

This clone occurred a few times. The CDR3 loop is CASSVALTSRQETQYF. CDR3 sequence (DNA): TGTGCCAGCAGCGTAGCTCTAACGTCTCGGCAAGAGACCCAGTACTTC. The rearrangement links TRBV9 to TRBJ2-5; the D is unclear. The CDR3 contains 16 residues. Trimming cost V 0 bases and J 2 bases, with 14 bases left between them. Germline V CDR1 and CDR2: SGDLS, YYNGEE.

This chain connects TRBV7-2 to TRBJ2-7; possibly TRBD2 for D (5 bases). CDR3 length equals 14 residues. V lost 1 base to trimming and J lost 3 bases, with 10 bases between them. Per germline, CDR1 SGHTA and CDR2 FQGNSA. CDR3 in amino acids: CASSLVPGGYEQYF. The DNA for the CDR3 is TGTGCCAGCAGCTTAGTTCCCGGAGGCTACGAGCAGTACTTC.

The CDR3 coding sequence is TGTGCCAGCAGCTTTTACGGGACAGGGGATACTGAAGCTTTCTTT. This encodes CASSFYGTGDTEAFF. The chain couples TRBV7-9 to TRBJ1-1; 10 bases fit TRBD1. The J segment lost 5 bases and the V segment lost 3 bases, leaving 6 bases of the junction unmatched. Per germline, CDR1 SEHNR and CDR2 FQNEAQ (reference sequence). The CDR3 spans 15 residues.

J is TRBJ2-7 and V is TRBV4-3; TRBD1 matches 8 bases. CDR3 length: 14 amino acids. V lost 3 bases and J lost 4; bases outside the gene matches: 5. Germline-derived CDR1 and CDR2 are LGHNA and YSLEER. Here the CDR3 DNA reads TGCGCCAGCAGCCACGGGACAGGACGATACGAGCAGTACTTC. Residues: CASSHGTGRYEQYF.

The chain carries TRBV12-3 or TRBV12-4 and TRBJ1-5; 7 bases map to TRBD1. The V gene end was trimmed by 7 bases and the J gene end by 7 bases; junction bases not matched to a gene: 7. This CDR3 is built from 13 residues. CDR3 DNA sequence: TGTGCCAGCACCAGACAGGGTAAACAGCCCCAGCATTTT. As protein: CASTRQGKQPQHF.

V is TRBV5-1 and J is TRBJ2-1; 8 bases map to TRBD1. CDR3 length equals 14 residues. Germline V lookup: CDR1 SGHRS, CDR2 YFSETQ. With V trimmed by 2 bases and J by 10 bases, 8 bases remained unmatched. CDR3: CASSLLTGGSEQFF. CDR3 DNA sequence: TGCGCCAGCAGCTTACTTACAGGGGGTAGCGAGCAGTTCTTC.

The chain carries TRBV12-3 or TRBV12-4 and TRBJ1-6; TRBD1 matches at 7 bases. The V and J ends lost 5 bases and 16 bases, in that order; junction bases with no gene match: 11. The CDR3 has 13 residues. CDR3 bases: TGTGCCAGCAGTATGGACAGGTGGTCTTTTCTCCACTTT. Residues: CASSMDRWSFLHF.

This chain joins TRBV23-1 and TRBJ1-2; D unclear. TRBV23-1 is given ORF status, its function remaining uncertain. The length of the CDR3 is 12 residues. V was shortened by 8 bases and J by 8 bases, with 15 bases between the two germline ends. CDR3 bases: TGCGCCAGCGCCTCCGACACTCAAGGCTACACCTTC. It encodes CASASDTQGYTF.

In nucleotides, the CDR3 is TGTGCCAGCAGCATGACAGATTATGAAAAACTGTTTTTT. Protein: CASSMTDYEKLFF. The chain employs TRBV7-2 and TRBJ1-4, with D perhaps matching TRBD1 (5 bases). Trimming left V 5 bases short and J 6 bases short, with 10 bases between. The length of the CDR3 is 13 residues. The V gene's germline CDR1 is SGHTA and CDR2 FQGNSA.

The chain uses TRBV11-2 and TRBJ2-1; 7 positions match TRBD1. Trimming took 5 bases from V and 7 from J; bases not matched to a gene: 2. This CDR3 contains 12 residues. Germline CDR1 SGHAT, CDR2 FQNNGV. The CDR3 protein is CASSQQGNEQFF. Written as DNA, the CDR3 is TGTGCCAGCAGCCAACAGGGGAATGAGCAGTTCTTC.

Worth noting for this clone: This sample also contains other DNA sequences that code for the same CDR3. The chain has TRBV19 and TRBJ1-2; unclear D gene. Per germline, CDR1 LNHDA and CDR2 SQIVND (reference sequence). CDR3 length: 11 residues. The V and J ends lost 5 bases and 4 bases respectively, with 5 bases between them. CDR3 DNA: TGTGCCAGTAGTTCGGGCTATGGCTACACCTTC. This encodes CASSSGYGYTF. Complete variable domain (other parts from reference TRBV19 and TRBJ1-2): DGGITQSPKYLFRKEGQNVTLSCEQNLNHDAMYWYRQDPGQGLRLIYYSQIVNDFQKGDIAEGYSVSREKKESFPLTVTSAQKNPTAFYLCASSSGYGYTFGSGTRLTVV.